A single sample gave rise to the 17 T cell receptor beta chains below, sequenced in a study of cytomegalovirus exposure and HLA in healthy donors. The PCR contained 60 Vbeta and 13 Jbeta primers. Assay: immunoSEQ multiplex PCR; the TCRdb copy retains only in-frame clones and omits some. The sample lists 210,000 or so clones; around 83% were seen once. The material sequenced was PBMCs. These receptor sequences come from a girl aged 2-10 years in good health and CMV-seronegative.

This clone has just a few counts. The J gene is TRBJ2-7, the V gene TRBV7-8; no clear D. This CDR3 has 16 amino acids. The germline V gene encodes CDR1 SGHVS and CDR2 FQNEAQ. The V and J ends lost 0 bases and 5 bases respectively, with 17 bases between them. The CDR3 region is CASSLARFQAIHEQYF. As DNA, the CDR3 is TGTGCCAGCAGCTTAGCCCGCTTCCAGGCAATCCACGAGCAGTACTTC.

CDR3 sequence: CASSSPVLAKNIQYF. Here the CDR3 DNA reads TGTGCCAGCAGCTCCCCCGTCCTAGCCAAAAACATTCAGTACTTC. The chain recombines TRBV7-2 with TRBJ2-4, with no clear D. Germline loops: CDR1 SGHTA, CDR2 FQGNSA. The ends were cut back, 4 bases at V and 0 bases at J, with 10 bases in the middle. This CDR3 spans 15 amino acids.

The CDR3 region is CASSYGRSSSYEQYF. As DNA, the CDR3 is TGTGCCAGCAGTTACGGGCGTAGTAGCTCCTACGAGCAGTACTTC. The chain employs TRBV6-6 and TRBJ2-7; D not resolved. Germline CDR1 is MNHNY and CDR2 is SVGAGI (reference sequence). V was trimmed by 2 bases and J by 0 bases, leaving 11 bases between them. CDR3 length equals 15 residues.

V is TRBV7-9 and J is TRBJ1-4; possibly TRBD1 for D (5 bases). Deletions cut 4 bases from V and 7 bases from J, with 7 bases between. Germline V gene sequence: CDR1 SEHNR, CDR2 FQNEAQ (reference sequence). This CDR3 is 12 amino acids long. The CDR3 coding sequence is TGTGCCAGCAGCTCGACAGTTGAAAAACTGTTTTTT. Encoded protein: CASSSTVEKLFF.

CDR3 coding DNA: TGCAGCGCCGGGGGTCTAGCGGGAGGGCCGGGCACCGGGGAGCTGTTTTTT. It specifies CSAGGLAGGPGTGELFF. The chain combines TRBV29-1 with TRBJ2-2, with TRBD2 identical over 12 bases. The germline CDR1 and CDR2 sequences are SQVTM and ANQGSEA. This CDR3 has 17 residues. Trimming cost V 7 bases and J 4 bases; bases outside gene matches: 13.

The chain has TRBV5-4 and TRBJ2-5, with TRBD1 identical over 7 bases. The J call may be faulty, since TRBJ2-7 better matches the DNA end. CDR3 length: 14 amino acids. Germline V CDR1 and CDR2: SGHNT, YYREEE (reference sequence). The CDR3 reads CASSIRQGSYEQYF. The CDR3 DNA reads TGTGCCAGCAGCATCAGACAGGGATCCTACGAGCAGTACTTC.

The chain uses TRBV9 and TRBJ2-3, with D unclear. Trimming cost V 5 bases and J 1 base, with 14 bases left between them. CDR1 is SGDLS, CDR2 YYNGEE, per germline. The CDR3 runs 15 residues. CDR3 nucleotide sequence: TGTGCCAGCAGTTTAGAGCTCTCACGCACAGATACGCAGTATTTT. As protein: CASSLELSRTDTQYF. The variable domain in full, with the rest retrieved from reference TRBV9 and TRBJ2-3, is DSGVTQTPKHLITATGQRVTLRCSPRSGDLSVYWYQQSLDQGLQFLIQYYNGEERAKGNILERFSAQQFPDLHSELNLSSLELGDSALYFCASSLELSRTDTQYFGPGTRLTVL.

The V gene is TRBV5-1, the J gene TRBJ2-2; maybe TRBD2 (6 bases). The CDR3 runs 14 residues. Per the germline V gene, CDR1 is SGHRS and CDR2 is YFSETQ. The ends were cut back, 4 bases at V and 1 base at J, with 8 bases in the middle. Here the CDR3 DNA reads TGCGCCAGCAGCGTGACTAGGAACACCGGGGAGCTGTTTTTT. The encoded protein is CASSVTRNTGELFF.

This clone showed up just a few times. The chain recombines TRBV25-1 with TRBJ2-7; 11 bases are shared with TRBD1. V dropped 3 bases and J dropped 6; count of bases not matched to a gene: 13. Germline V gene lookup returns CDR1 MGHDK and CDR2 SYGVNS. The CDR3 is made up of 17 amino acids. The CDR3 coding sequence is TGTGCCAGCAGTGACCCCGGGACAGGGGGACCTTCGGGCGAGCAGTACTTC. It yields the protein CASSDPGTGGPSGEQYF.

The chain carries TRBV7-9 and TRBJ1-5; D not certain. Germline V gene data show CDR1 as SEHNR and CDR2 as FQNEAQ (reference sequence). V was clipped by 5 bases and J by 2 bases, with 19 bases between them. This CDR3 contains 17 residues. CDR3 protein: CASSLHRANRGNQPQHF. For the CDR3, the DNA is TGTGCCAGCAGCCTCCATAGAGCGAACCGGGGCAATCAGCCCCAGCATTTT.

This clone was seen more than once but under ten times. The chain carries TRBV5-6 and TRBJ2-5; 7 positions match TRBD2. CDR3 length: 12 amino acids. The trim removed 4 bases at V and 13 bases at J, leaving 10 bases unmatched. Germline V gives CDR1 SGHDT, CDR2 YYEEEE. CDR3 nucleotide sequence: TGTGCCAGCAGCCAGCGGGGATCTCCGCGGTACTTC. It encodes CASSQRGSPRYF. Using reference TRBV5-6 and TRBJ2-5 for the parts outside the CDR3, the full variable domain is DAGVTQSPTHLIKTRGQQVTLRCSPKSGHDTVSWYQQALGQGPQFIFQYYEEEERQRGNFPDRFSGHQFPNYSSELNVNALLLGDSALYLCASSQRGSPRYFGPGTRLLVL.

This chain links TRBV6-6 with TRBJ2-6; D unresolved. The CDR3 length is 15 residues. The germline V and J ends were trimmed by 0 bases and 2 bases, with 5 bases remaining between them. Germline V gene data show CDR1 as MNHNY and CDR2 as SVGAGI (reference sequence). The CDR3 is CASSYSSPGANVLTF. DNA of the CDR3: TGTGCCAGCAGTTACTCTAGTCCTGGGGCCAACGTCCTGACTTTC.

The CDR3 here is CSALGVWGDGYTF. The CDR3 DNA follows: TGCAGCGCCCTCGGAGTCTGGGGGGATGGCTACACCTTC. J is TRBJ1-2 and V is TRBV29-1; maybe TRBD1 (5 bases). Germline V CDR1 and CDR2: SQVTM, ANQGSEA. The CDR3 spans 13 residues. The V end was cut by 7 bases, the J end by 6 bases, with 18 bases between.

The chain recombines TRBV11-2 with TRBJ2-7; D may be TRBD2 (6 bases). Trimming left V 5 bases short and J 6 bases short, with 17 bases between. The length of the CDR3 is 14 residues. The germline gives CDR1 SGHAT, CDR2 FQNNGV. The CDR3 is CASSPGDFRSEQYF. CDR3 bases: TGTGCCAGCAGCCCCGGGGACTTCCGTTCCGAGCAGTACTTC.

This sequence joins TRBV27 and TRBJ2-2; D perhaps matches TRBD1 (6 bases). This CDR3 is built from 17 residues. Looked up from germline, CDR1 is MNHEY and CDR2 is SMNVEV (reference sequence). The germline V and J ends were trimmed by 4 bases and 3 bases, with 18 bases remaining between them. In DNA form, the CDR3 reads TGTGCCAGCAGTTCTATATCCACGACAGGATACACCGGGGAGCTGTTTTTT. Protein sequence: CASSSISTTGYTGELFF.

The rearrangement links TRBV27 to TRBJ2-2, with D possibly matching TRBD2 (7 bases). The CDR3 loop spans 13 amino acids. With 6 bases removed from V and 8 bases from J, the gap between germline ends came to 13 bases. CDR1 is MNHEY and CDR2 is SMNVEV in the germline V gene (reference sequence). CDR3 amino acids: CASRRGRGGELFF. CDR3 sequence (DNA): TGTGCCAGCAGGCGGGGGCGGGGGGGGGAGCTGTTTTTT.

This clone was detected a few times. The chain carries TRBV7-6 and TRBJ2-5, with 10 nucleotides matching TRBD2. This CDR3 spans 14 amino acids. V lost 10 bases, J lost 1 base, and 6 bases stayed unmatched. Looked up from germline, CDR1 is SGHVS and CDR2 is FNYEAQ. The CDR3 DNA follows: TGTGCCACTTCCCAGCGGGGGGGCCAAGAGACCCAGTACTTC. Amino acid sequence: CATSQRGGQETQYF. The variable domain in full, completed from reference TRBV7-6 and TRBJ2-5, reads GAGVSQSPRYKVTKRGQDVALRCDPISGHVSLYWYRQALGQGPEFLTYFNYEAQQDKSGLPNDRFSAERPEGSISTLTIQRTEQRDSAMYRCATSQRGGQETQYFGPGTRLLVL.